The rows below give T cell receptor beta chains drawn from one sample of a study of CD8 T cells in ankylosing spondylitis. TCRdb processed the 5' RACE reads anew with MiXCR; each CDR3 protein has one entry. The table shows a few hundred thousand distinct CDR3 sequences, with 18% occurring only once. The sample taken for sequencing was blood, either unsorted or a sorted T cell fraction (not recorded which). The receptor source for this set is a male donor with ankylosing spondylitis or in good health (not recorded which). CDR3s include the opening cysteine and the closing phenylalanine or tryptophan. A D gene is named only where the DNA matches it firmly. Some rows mark clone size as missing; the rest say once, few, many or name a class of expanded clone.

j_call: TRBJ2-5
d_call: TRBD1
clone_size: many
v_call: TRBV12-3/TRBV12-4
cdr3_aa: CASSPPDRGQETQYF
cdr3_nt: TGTGCCAGCAGCCCACCCGACAGGGGTCAAGAGACCCAGTACTTC

j_call: TRBJ2-3
d_call: NA
clone_size: NA
v_call: TRBV6-5
cdr3_aa: CASSYSRGAIADTQYF
cdr3_nt: TGTGCCAGCAGTTACTCGAGGGGGGCAATAGCAGATACGCAGTATTTT

j_call: TRBJ2-7
d_call: TRBD1
clone_size: few
v_call: TRBV5-1
cdr3_aa: CASSLRDRGLQQYF
cdr3_nt: TGCGCCAGCAGCTTGCGGGACAGGGGGCTCCAGCAGTACTTC

j_call: TRBJ2-7
d_call: TRBD1
clone_size: NA
v_call: TRBV20-1
cdr3_aa: CSAAIRQGRPYEQYF
cdr3_nt: TGCAGTGCTGCCATAAGACAGGGAAGACCGTACGAGCAGTACTTC

j_call: TRBJ2-1
d_call: NA
clone_size: many
v_call: TRBV20-1
cdr3_aa: CSARGPINNEQFF
cdr3_nt: TGCAGTGCTAGAGGACCCATCAACAATGAGCAGTTCTTC

j_call: TRBJ2-3
d_call: TRBD2
clone_size: NA
v_call: TRBV9
cdr3_aa: CASGLAGASTDTQYF
cdr3_nt: TGTGCCAGCGGACTAGCGGGAGCAAGCACAGATACGCAGTATTTT

j_call: TRBJ2-7
d_call: NA
clone_size: few
v_call: TRBV14
cdr3_aa: CASSQGRGGPYEQYF
cdr3_nt: TGTGCCAGCAGCCAAGGCAGGGGGGGGCCCTACGAGCAGTACTTC

j_call: TRBJ2-1
d_call: NA
clone_size: many
v_call: TRBV12-3/TRBV12-4
cdr3_aa: CASSQSGYNEQFF
cdr3_nt: TGTGCCAGCAGCCAAAGCGGTTACAATGAGCAGTTCTTC

j_call: TRBJ2-7
d_call: TRBD2
clone_size: NA
v_call: TRBV25-1
cdr3_aa: CASSEYSPGTSSYEQYF
cdr3_nt: TGTGCCAGCAGTGAATACAGTCCCGGGACTAGCAGCTACGAGCAGTACTTC

j_call: TRBJ2-7
d_call: TRBD2
clone_size: NA
v_call: TRBV4-1
cdr3_aa: CASSHITGTTSYEQYF
cdr3_nt: TGCGCCAGCAGCCACATAACCGGGACTACCTCCTACGAGCAGTACTTC

j_call: TRBJ2-2
d_call: NA
clone_size: NA
v_call: TRBV6-1
cdr3_aa: CASRDREAGELFF
cdr3_nt: TGTGCCAGCAGAGACAGGGAGGCCGGGGAGCTGTTTTTT

j_call: TRBJ2-3
d_call: NA
clone_size: many
v_call: TRBV7-2
cdr3_aa: CASSHITGQYF
cdr3_nt: TGTGCCAGCAGCCACATTACGGGGCAGTATTTT

j_call: TRBJ2-4
d_call: NA
clone_size: few
v_call: TRBV7-8
cdr3_aa: CASSLEGILENIQYF
cdr3_nt: TGTGCCAGCAGCTTAGAAGGGATTTTGGAAAACATTCAGTACTTC

j_call: TRBJ2-1
d_call: NA
clone_size: few
v_call: TRBV4-3
cdr3_aa: CASSQDDTYNEQFF
cdr3_nt: TGCGCCAGCAGCCAAGATGATACCTACAATGAGCAGTTCTTC

j_call: TRBJ1-4
d_call: TRBD1
clone_size: NA
v_call: TRBV7-9
cdr3_aa: CASSILTGAPGDAKLFF
cdr3_nt: TGTGCCAGCAGCATCCTGACAGGGGCCCCCGGTGATGCAAAACTGTTTTTT

j_call: TRBJ1-6
d_call: NA
clone_size: once
v_call: TRBV7-9
cdr3_aa: CASKVGENSPLHF
cdr3_nt: TGTGCCAGTAAGGTGGGGGAGAATTCACCCCTCCACTTT

j_call: TRBJ2-7
d_call: NA
clone_size: many
v_call: TRBV3-1
cdr3_aa: CASSPQVGTGTYEQYF
cdr3_nt: TGTGCCAGCAGCCCCCAAGTCGGTACGGGGACCTACGAGCAGTACTTC

j_call: TRBJ2-1
d_call: TRBD2
clone_size: few
v_call: TRBV29-1
cdr3_aa: CSVTLSGSVGEQFF
cdr3_nt: TGCAGCGTTACCCTAAGCGGGAGTGTGGGTGAGCAGTTCTTC

j_call: TRBJ2-3
d_call: NA
clone_size: few
v_call: TRBV29-1
cdr3_aa: CSVLGGARGDTQYF
cdr3_nt: TGCAGCGTTCTCGGTGGGGCCAGGGGAGATACGCAGTATTTT

j_call: TRBJ1-1
d_call: NA
clone_size: many
v_call: TRBV7-9
cdr3_aa: CASSPHPNTEAFF
cdr3_nt: TGTGCCAGCAGCCCACATCCGAACACTGAAGCTTTCTTT

j_call: TRBJ2-7
d_call: NA
clone_size: few
v_call: TRBV4-3
cdr3_aa: CASSQRRQTYLYEQYF
cdr3_nt: TGCGCCAGCAGCCAACGCCGACAGACATACCTTTACGAGCAGTACTTC

j_call: TRBJ2-3
d_call: TRBD2
clone_size: NA
v_call: TRBV27
cdr3_aa: CASSLREAPDTQYF
cdr3_nt: TGTGCCAGCAGTTTGCGGGAGGCCCCAGATACGCAGTATTTT

j_call: TRBJ2-7
d_call: NA
clone_size: NA
v_call: TRBV4-1
cdr3_aa: CASSQDLGFDEQYF
cdr3_nt: TGCGCCAGCAGCCAAGATTTAGGCTTCGACGAGCAGTACTTC

j_call: TRBJ2-6
d_call: TRBD1
clone_size: NA
v_call: TRBV7-2
cdr3_aa: CASSLQGAAGANVLTF
cdr3_nt: TGTGCCAGCAGCTTACAGGGGGCGGCGGGGGCCAACGTCCTGACTTTC

j_call: TRBJ1-1
d_call: NA
clone_size: NA
v_call: TRBV12-3/TRBV12-4
cdr3_aa: CASRYIGGVGNTEAFF
cdr3_nt: TGTGCCAGCAGATACATCGGCGGGGTGGGGAACACTGAAGCTTTCTTT

j_call: TRBJ2-1
d_call: NA
clone_size: many
v_call: TRBV29-1
cdr3_aa: CSVEDLAGIYNEQFF
cdr3_nt: TGCAGCGTTGAAGATCTCGCGGGCATCTACAATGAGCAGTTCTTC

j_call: TRBJ2-1
d_call: TRBD2
clone_size: NA
v_call: TRBV4-1
cdr3_aa: CASSQEPRTSYNEQFF
cdr3_nt: TGCGCCAGCAGCCAAGAGCCCCGGACTAGCTACAATGAGCAGTTCTTC

j_call: TRBJ2-5
d_call: TRBD2
clone_size: few
v_call: TRBV7-3
cdr3_aa: CASSNGLAGDQETQYF
cdr3_nt: TGTGCCAGCAGCAACGGACTAGCGGGGGATCAAGAGACCCAGTACTTC

j_call: TRBJ1-3
d_call: NA
clone_size: few
v_call: TRBV6-2/TRBV6-3
cdr3_aa: CASSYILPPGNTIYF
cdr3_nt: TGTGCCAGCAGTTACATCCTGCCGCCTGGAAACACCATATATTTT

j_call: TRBJ2-1
d_call: TRBD2
clone_size: NA
v_call: TRBV28
cdr3_aa: CAPCSGRGGEQFF
cdr3_nt: TGTGCCCCATGTAGCGGGAGGGGAGGAGAGCAGTTCTTC

j_call: TRBJ2-5
d_call: NA
clone_size: few
v_call: TRBV4-1
cdr3_aa: CASSQEGGGIQETQYF
cdr3_nt: TGCGCCAGCAGCCAAGAAGGAGGGGGGATCCAAGAGACCCAGTACTTC

j_call: TRBJ2-7
d_call: NA
clone_size: once
v_call: TRBV5-2
cdr3_aa: CAMGPGILSYEQYF
cdr3_nt: TGTGCCATGGGCCCCGGGATCCTCTCCTACGAGCAGTACTTC

j_call: TRBJ2-7
d_call: NA
clone_size: NA
v_call: TRBV20-1
cdr3_aa: CSARGAGTDYEQYF
cdr3_nt: TGCAGTGCTAGAGGCGCAGGGACGGACTACGAGCAGTACTTC